This TCR beta chain was documented in a study of CD8+ T cells in alopecia areata. Study-level background: Treated patients took oral tofacitinib at 5 to 10 mg twice daily.

As regards this clone: Its antigen is still unknown.

cDNA prepared by RNA extraction and subsequent reverse transcription served as the template for sequencing. Produced via immunoSEQ multiplex PCR; TCRdb's table is partial and in-frame only. The data contain roughly 250,000 clones, roughly two thirds of them singletons. Samples from alopecia areata patients were lesional scalp punch biopsies and peripheral blood. Study outcomes and limitations: Scalp data also include sequences from resident alphabeta T cells of normal skin.

V gave up 7 bases and J gave up 1 base, with 10 bases separating them. Germline V gene lookup returns CDR1 SQVTM and CDR2 ANQGSEA. The CDR3 runs to 12 residues. The chain combines TRBV29-1 with TRBJ2-5; possible D gene TRBD2, 6 bases. Sequenced material: CD4+ T cells sorted from blood, taken at week 0. This receptor was taken from a human donor with alopecia areata. The CDR3: CSGKGLQETQYF. As DNA, the CDR3 is TGCAGCGGAAAGGGACTCCAAGAGACCCAGTACTTC. Drawing the rest from reference TRBV29-1 and TRBJ2-5, the complete variable domain is SAVISQKPSRDICQRGTSLTIQCQVDSQVTMMFWYRQQPGQSLTLIATANQGSEATYESGFVIDKFPISRPNLTFSTLTVSNMSPEDSSIYLCSGKGLQETQYFGPGTRLLVL.